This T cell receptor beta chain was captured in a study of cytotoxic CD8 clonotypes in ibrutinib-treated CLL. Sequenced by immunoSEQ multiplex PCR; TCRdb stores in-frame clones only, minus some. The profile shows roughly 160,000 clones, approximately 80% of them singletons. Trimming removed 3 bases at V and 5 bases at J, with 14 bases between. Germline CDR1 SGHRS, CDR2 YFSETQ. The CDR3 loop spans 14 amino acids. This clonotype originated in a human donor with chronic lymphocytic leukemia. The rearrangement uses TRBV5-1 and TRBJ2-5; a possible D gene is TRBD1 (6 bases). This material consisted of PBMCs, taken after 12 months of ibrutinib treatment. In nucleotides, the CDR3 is TGCGCCAGCAGCTCGACAGGTCCGGCCGAGACCCAGTACTTC. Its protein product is CASSSTGPAETQYF.